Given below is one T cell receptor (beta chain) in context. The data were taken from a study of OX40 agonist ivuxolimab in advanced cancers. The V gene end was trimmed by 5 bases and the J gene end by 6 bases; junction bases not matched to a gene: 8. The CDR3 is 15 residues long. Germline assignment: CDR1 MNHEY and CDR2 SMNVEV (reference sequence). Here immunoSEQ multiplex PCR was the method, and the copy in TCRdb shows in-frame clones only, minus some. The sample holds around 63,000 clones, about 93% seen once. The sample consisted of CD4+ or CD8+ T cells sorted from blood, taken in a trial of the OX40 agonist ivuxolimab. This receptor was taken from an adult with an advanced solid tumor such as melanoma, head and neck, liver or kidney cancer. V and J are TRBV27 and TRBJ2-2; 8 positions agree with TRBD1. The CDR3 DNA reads TGTGCCAGCAGTCCCTGGACAGGGTCGGCCGGGGAGCTGTTTTTT. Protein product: CASSPWTGSAGELFF.